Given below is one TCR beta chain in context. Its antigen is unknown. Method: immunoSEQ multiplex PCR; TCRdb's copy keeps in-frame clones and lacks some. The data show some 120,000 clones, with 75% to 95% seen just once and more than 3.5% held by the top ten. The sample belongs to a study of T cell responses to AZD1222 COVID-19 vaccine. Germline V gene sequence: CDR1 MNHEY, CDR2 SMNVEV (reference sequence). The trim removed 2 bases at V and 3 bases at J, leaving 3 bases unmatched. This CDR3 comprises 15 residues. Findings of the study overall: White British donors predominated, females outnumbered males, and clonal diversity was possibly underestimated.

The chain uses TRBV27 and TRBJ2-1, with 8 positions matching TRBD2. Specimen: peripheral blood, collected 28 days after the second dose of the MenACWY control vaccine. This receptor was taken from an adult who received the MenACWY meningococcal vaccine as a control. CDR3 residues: CASSLVTSGYNEQFF. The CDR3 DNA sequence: TGTGCCAGCAGTTTAGTCACTAGCGGCTACAATGAGCAGTTCTTC.